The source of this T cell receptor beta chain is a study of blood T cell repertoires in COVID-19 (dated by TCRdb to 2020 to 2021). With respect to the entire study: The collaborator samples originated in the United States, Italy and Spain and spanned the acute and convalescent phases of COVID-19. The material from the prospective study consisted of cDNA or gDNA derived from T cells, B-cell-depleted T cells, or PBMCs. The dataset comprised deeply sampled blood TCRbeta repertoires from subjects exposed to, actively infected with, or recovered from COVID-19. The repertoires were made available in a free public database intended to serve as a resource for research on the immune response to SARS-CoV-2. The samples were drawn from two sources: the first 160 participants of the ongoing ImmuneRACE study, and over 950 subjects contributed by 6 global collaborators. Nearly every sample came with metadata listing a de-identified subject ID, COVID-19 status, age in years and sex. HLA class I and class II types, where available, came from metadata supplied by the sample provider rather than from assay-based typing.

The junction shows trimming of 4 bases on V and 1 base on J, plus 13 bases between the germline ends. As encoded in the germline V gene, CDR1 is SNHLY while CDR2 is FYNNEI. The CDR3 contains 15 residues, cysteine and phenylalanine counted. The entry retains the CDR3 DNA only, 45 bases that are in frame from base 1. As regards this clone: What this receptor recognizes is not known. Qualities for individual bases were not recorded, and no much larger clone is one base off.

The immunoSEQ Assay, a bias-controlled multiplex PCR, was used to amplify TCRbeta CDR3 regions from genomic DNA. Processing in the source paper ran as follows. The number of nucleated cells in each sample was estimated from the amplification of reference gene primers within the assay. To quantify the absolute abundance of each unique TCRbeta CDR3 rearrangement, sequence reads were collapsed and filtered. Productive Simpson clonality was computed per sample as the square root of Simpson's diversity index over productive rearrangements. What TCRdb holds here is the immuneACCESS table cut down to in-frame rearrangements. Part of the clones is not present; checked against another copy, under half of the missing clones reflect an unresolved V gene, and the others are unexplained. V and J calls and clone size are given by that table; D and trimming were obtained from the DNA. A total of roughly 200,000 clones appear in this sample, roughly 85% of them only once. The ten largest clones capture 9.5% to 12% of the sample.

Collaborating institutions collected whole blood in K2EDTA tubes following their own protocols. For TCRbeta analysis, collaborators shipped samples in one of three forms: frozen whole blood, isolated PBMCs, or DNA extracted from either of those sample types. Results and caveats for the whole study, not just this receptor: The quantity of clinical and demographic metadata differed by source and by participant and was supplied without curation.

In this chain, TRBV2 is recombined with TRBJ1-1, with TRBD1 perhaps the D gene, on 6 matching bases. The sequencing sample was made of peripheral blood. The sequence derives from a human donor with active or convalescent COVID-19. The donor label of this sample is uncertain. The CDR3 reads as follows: CASSVLRGANTEAFF. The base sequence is TGTGCCAGCAGTGTGCTACGGGGGGCGAACACTGAAGCTTTCTTT.